The 18 T cell receptor beta chains given below trace back to one sample, sequenced in a study of identical twins. TCRdb ran MiXCR on the 5' RACE reads and lists one entry per CDR3 protein. Of roughly 500,000 distinct CDR3 sequences listed, less than 25% are singletons. This sample also belongs to another study, concerning T cells expressing NK-cell markers.

Sequenced: CD4+ T cells sorted from blood. The receptors were sampled from a woman under 30 in good health.

This chain links TRBV4-1 with TRBJ1-6, with TRBD1 as a possible D gene (5 bases). The CDR3 spans 15 residues. The V gene lost 1 base and the J gene lost 5 bases, with 9 bases spanning the gap. CDR1 is MGHRA, CDR2 YSYEKL, per germline. CDR3 protein: CASSQAGRNNSPLHF. CDR3 nucleotides: TGCGCCAGCAGCCAAGCGGGACGGAATAATTCACCCCTCCACTTT.

This chain connects TRBV25-1 to TRBJ2-7; possibly TRBD1 for D (6 bases). The ends were cut back, 8 bases at V and 4 bases at J, with 39 bases in the middle. Germline V gives CDR1 MGHDK, CDR2 SYGVNS. This CDR3 is 21 amino acids long. DNA for the CDR3: TGTGCCAGCCCCCCCCGGAAGCAGGGGATTGCTCGGGCTCAGAACGGATACGAGCAGTACTTC. The encoded protein is CASPPRKQGIARAQNGYEQYF.

This clonotype was picked up a small number of times. This chain joins TRBV5-4 and TRBJ1-3, with unresolved D. This CDR3 comprises 15 residues. Trimming left V 4 bases short and J 0 bases short, with 11 bases between. In germline, CDR1 is SGHNT, CDR2 YYREEE (reference sequence). The CDR3 region is CASSGPGSSGNTIYF. CDR3 DNA: TGTGCCAGCAGCGGGCCCGGGTCCTCTGGAAACACCATATATTTT.

This sequence joins TRBV12-3 or TRBV12-4 and TRBJ1-5; D not certain. This CDR3 comprises 13 residues. Trimming stripped 6 bases from V and 3 bases from J, with 9 bases between. CDR3 DNA: TGTGCCAGCAGGTACAGATACAATCAGCCCCAGCATTTT. This codes for CASRYRYNQPQHF.

The genes are TRBV29-1 and TRBJ2-5, with D perhaps matching TRBD2 (6 bases). The germline V and J ends were trimmed by 2 bases and 1 base, with 8 bases remaining between them. This CDR3 has 13 residues. Germline V CDR1 and CDR2: SQVTM, ANQGSEA. Here the CDR3 reads CSVEFGSQETQYF. CDR3 DNA sequence: TGCAGCGTTGAATTCGGGAGCCAAGAGACCCAGTACTTC.

This clonotype was detected a few times. The CDR3 DNA reads as TGTGCCAGCAGCCACAGAGGGGTCTATGGCTACACCTTC. Amino acid sequence: CASSHRGVYGYTF. The chain has TRBV6-1 and TRBJ1-2; perhaps TRBD1 as D (5 bases). Germline values: CDR1 MNHNS, CDR2 SASEGT. The CDR3 length is 13 residues. With 6 bases removed from V and 4 bases from J, the gap between germline ends came to 12 bases.

As DNA, the CDR3 is TGTGCCAGCAGCTGGGGCGGAAGTAGCACAGATACGCAGTATTTT. Protein sequence: CASSWGGSSTDTQYF. The chain is built from TRBV5-6 and TRBJ2-3; D may be TRBD1 (5 bases). The CDR3 is 15 residues long. Trimming stripped 3 bases from V and 0 bases from J, with 11 bases between. Germline-derived CDR1 and CDR2 are SGHDT and YYEEEE.

This clonotype was seen a handful of times. This may be a read error, as it is one base from a much larger clone. The V gene is TRBV29-1, the J gene TRBJ1-1; the D is unclear. CDR1 and CDR2 (germline): SQVTM, ANQGSEA. The CDR3 is made up of 11 amino acids. Trimming removed 5 bases at V and 0 bases at J, with 4 bases between. The CDR3 loop reads CSVFMNTEAFF. The CDR3 bases are TGCAGCGTTTTCATGAACACTGAAGCTTTCTTT.

This clonotype was found a few times. The V call is TRBV7-9, the J call TRBJ1-2; 8 bases line up with TRBD1. J gave up 7 bases and V 6 bases, and 4 bases lay outside the gene matches. The germline V gene encodes CDR1 SEHNR and CDR2 FQNEAQ (reference sequence). The CDR3 loop spans 12 amino acids. The CDR3 region is CASRQGATGYTF. The CDR3 DNA follows: TGTGCCAGCAGGCAGGGGGCGACTGGCTACACCTTC.

The chain is built from TRBV29-1 and TRBJ2-7, with D possibly TRBD2 on 6 matching bases. V lost 0 bases and J lost 2, with 38 bases in between. The germline CDR1 and CDR2 sequences are SQVTM and ANQGSEA. This CDR3 spans 23 amino acids. In DNA form, the CDR3 reads TGCAGCGTTGAAGATAGGACCGGAAAGACGTTTGGGGGGTCTGGCACCGATACCTACGAGCAGTACTTC. Its translation is CSVEDRTGKTFGGSGTDTYEQYF.

This sequence joins TRBV5-6 and TRBJ1-2; D may be TRBD1 (5 bases). The CDR3 is made up of 14 amino acids. Trimming stripped 0 bases from V and 4 bases from J, with 10 bases between. CDR1 is SGHDT, CDR2 YYEEEE, per germline. The CDR3 spells CASSLVDSRYGYTF. The CDR3 nucleotides are TGTGCCAGCAGCTTGGTTGACAGCCGCTATGGCTACACCTTC. Complete variable domain (other parts from reference TRBV5-6 and TRBJ1-2): DAGVTQSPTHLIKTRGQQVTLRCSPKSGHDTVSWYQQALGQGPQFIFQYYEEEERQRGNFPDRFSGHQFPNYSSELNVNALLLGDSALYLCASSLVDSRYGYTFGSGTRLTVV.

This clonotype was counted between two and nine times. The chain employs TRBV11-3 and TRBJ2-2; D assignment may be TRBD1 or TRBD2 (5 bases each). This CDR3 is built from 16 residues. Germline lookup yields CDR1 SGHNT and CDR2 YENEEA. V lost 2 bases, J lost 6 bases, and 16 bases lay in between. The CDR3 reads CASSLRGGLPAGELFF. The CDR3 DNA reads as TGTGCCAGCAGCTTACGGGGCGGCCTCCCCGCCGGGGAGCTGTTTTTT.

The table lists this clonotype with a few counts. This chain uses TRBV20-1 with TRBJ2-3; 10 bases map to TRBD2. V lost 6 bases, J lost 0 bases, and 9 bases stayed unmatched. This CDR3 contains 16 residues. Germline V gene lookup returns CDR1 DFQATT and CDR2 SNEGSKA (reference sequence). The chain's CDR3 is CSALFAGLASTDTQYF. CDR3 sequence (DNA): TGCAGTGCCCTTTTCGCGGGACTAGCGAGCACAGATACGCAGTATTTT.

The gene calls are TRBV20-1 and TRBJ1-2; a weak D match, TRBD1 (5 bases). This CDR3 comprises 12 residues. The germline V gene has CDR1 DFQATT and CDR2 SNEGSKA (reference sequence). Between the trimmed V and J ends, which lost 5 bases and 7 bases, there was a span of 14 bases. CDR3 in amino acids: CSAPTGAIGYTF. For the CDR3, the DNA is TGCAGTGCTCCAACCGGGGCAATTGGCTACACCTTC.

This clonotype was recorded at least ten times. CDR3 region: CSVGWTEAFF. Here the CDR3 DNA reads TGCAGCGTGGGTTGGACTGAAGCTTTCTTT. V gene TRBV29-1 combines with J gene TRBJ1-1; D call uncertain. This CDR3 comprises 10 residues. Trimming removed 6 bases at V and 5 bases at J, with 7 bases between. Looked up from germline, CDR1 is SQVTM and CDR2 is ANQGSEA.

This clonotype was seen only a few times. The chain employs TRBV7-9 and TRBJ2-5, with a possible D match to TRBD2 (5 bases). Germline CDR1 reads SEHNR; CDR2 reads FQNEAQ (reference sequence). Trimming removed 5 bases from V and 4 bases from J, with 8 bases in between. The CDR3 length is 12 residues. The CDR3 DNA sequence: TGTGCCAGCAGCACGGACTTAGAGACCCAGTACTTC. It codes for CASSTDLETQYF.

This clonotype has only a few counts. This chain joins TRBV10-3 and TRBJ2-2, with 10 nucleotides matching TRBD2. The CDR3 contains 14 residues. After removal of 8 bases from V and 5 bases from J, the junction contained 5 bases not matched to a gene. Germline V CDR1 and CDR2: ENHRY, SYGVKD. Here the CDR3 reads CAISLTSGTGELFF. CDR3 DNA sequence: TGTGCCATCTCCCTGACTAGCGGGACCGGGGAGCTGTTTTTT.

This clonotype was seen a handful of times. This chain uses TRBV20-1 with TRBJ1-4; D gene ambiguous. The CDR3 consists of 15 residues. V lost 0 bases and J 8 bases, leaving 16 bases between the germline ends. Germline V lookup: CDR1 DFQATT, CDR2 SNEGSKA (reference sequence). The CDR3 region is CSARDRLGGGEKLFF. DNA for the CDR3: TGCAGTGCTAGAGATCGGTTAGGCGGAGGAGAAAAACTGTTTTTT.